This T cell receptor beta chain was observed in a study of blood T cell repertoires in COVID-19. Study-wide context: Samples representing acute and convalescent COVID-19 were sourced from the United States, Italy and Spain. Nucleic acid was either cDNA or gDNA, and it came from T cells, B-cell-depleted T cells, or PBMCs.

How the authors handled the data: Reference gene primer amplification in the assay estimated nucleated cell counts. The method was immunoSEQ multiplex PCR; TCRdb's version includes in-frame clones alone and lacks a portion of them. Clonal size and the V and J genes are those of that table, whereas D and trimming came from the DNA. The data show about 210,000 clones, roughly 81% seen once. V was clipped by 6 bases and J by 5 bases, with 16 bases between them. Germline V gene data show CDR1 as MDHEN and CDR2 as SYDVKM. CDR3 size: 14 residues. This clone turned up a few times. The receptor was derived from a woman between 45 and 60 years old with active or convalescent COVID-19. The chain joins TRBV28 to TRBJ1-1, with a weak D call TRBD1 (6 bases). Sequenced: peripheral blood. CDR3 sequence reads: CASRFLGGGTEAFF. DNA of the CDR3: TGTGCCAGCAGGTTTCTAGGGGGGGGGACTGAAGCTTTCTTT.